The present T cell receptor beta chain was sequenced within a study of cytomegalovirus exposure and HLA in healthy donors. Turning to the study itself: An early release of data contained about 85 million unique TCRs, which came from HLA-typed donors.

Study findings and constraints: A likely sequencing artifact accounted for one observed cluster of highly shared sequence variants. A previous analysis found most TCR beta V segments productive roughly 87% or roughly 30% of the time. Under in vitro conditions, a few CMV-associated chains were confirmed as specific for CMV antigens.

A note on this clone: Its antigen remains unidentified.

13 Jbeta primers and 60 Vbeta primers were used for the PCR. Produced via immunoSEQ multiplex PCR; TCRdb's table is partial and in-frame only. The sample carries roughly 280,000 clones, roughly two thirds recorded once. The receptor's source is a female donor in good health and CMV-seronegative. The sample taken for sequencing was PBMCs.

The CDR3 sequence is CASSDRPGTGAEQFF. In DNA form, the CDR3 reads TGTGCCAGCAGTGACCGTCCCGGGACAGGGGCTGAGCAGTTCTTC. The chain carries TRBV25-1 and TRBJ2-1; TRBD1 agrees at 10 bases. This CDR3 is built from 15 residues. Germline V gives CDR1 MGHDK, CDR2 SYGVNS. V lost 3 bases to trimming and J lost 9 bases; unmatched junction nucleotides: 8.